This T cell receptor beta chain was retrieved from a study of blood T cell repertoires in COVID-19. Study-wide context: Specimens from acute and convalescent COVID-19 originated in the United States, Italy and Spain. T cells, B-cell-depleted T cells, or PBMCs provided the cDNA or gDNA that served as material.

The V end lost 6 bases, the J end lost 5 bases, and 10 bases lay between the germline ends. CDR3 size: 11 residues. Germline V gene data show CDR1 as DFQATT and CDR2 as SNEGSKA (reference sequence). Study processing details: Using reference gene primer amplification, nucleated cell counts were estimated. TCRdb's table, derived via immunoSEQ multiplex PCR, lists solely in-frame clones and lacks some. The V and J calls and clone size come from that table; D and trimming were worked out from the DNA. The sample shows about 300,000 clones, over 80% of them seen only once. Enrollment of patients from Seattle took place during active infection, with longitudinal follow-up.

The material sequenced was peripheral blood. This TCR was sampled from a woman aged 45 to 65 with COVID-19, enrolled during active disease. This chain links TRBV20-1 with TRBJ2-5; tentative D call: TRBD2 (5 bases). The chain's CDR3 is CSATRGETQYF. The CDR3, as DNA: TGCAGTGCGACAAGAGGGGAGACCCAGTACTTC.